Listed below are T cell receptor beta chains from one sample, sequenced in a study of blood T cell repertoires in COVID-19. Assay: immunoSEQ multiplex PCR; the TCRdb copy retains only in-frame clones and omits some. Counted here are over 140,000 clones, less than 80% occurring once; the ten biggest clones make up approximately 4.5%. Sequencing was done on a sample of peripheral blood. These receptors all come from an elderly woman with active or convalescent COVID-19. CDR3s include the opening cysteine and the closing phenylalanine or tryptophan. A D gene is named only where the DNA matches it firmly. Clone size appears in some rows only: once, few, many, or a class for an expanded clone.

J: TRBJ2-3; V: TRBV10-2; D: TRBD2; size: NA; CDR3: CASFNSGGAADTQYF; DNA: TGCGCCAGCTTCAATAGCGGGGGGGCGGCAGATACGCAGTATTTT
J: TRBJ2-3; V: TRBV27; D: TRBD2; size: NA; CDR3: CASSYLGLAGGITDTQYF; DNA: TGTGCCAGCAGTTACCTCGGACTAGCGGGGGGGATAACAGATACGCAGTATTTT
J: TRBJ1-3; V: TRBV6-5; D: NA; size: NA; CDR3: CASTLVTDRNTIYF; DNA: TGTGCCAGCACCCTAGTCACGGACAGAAACACCATATATTTT
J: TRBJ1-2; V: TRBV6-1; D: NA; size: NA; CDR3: CASSEKRRSGYTF; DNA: TGTGCCAGCAGTGAAAAACGGAGGTCTGGCTACACCTTC
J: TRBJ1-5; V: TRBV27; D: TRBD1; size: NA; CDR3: CASSSPGQRNQPQHF; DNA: TGTGCCAGCAGTTCCCCGGGACAGCGCAATCAGCCCCAGCATTTT
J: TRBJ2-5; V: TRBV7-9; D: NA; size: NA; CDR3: CASSYVTGDTKETQYF; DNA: TGTGCCAGCAGTTACGTTACCGGGGATACCAAAGAGACCCAGTACTTC
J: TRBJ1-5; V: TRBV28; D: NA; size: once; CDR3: CASSSGFQPQHF; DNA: TGTGCCAGCAGTTCAGGTTTTCAGCCCCAGCATTTT
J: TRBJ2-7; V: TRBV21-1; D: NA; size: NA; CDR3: CASSNLPRGEQYF; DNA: TGTGCCAGCAGCAATTTGCCTCGGGGGGAGCAGTACTTC
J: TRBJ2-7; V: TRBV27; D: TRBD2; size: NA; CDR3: CASSGGTTYEQYF; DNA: TGTGCCAGCAGTGGCGGGACTACCTACGAGCAGTACTTC
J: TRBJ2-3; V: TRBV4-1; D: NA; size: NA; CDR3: CASSTGDTDTQYF; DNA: TGCGCCAGCAGTACAGGCGACACAGATACGCAGTATTTT
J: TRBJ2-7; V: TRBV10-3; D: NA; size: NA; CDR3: CAIRLGGDINYEQYF; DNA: TGTGCCATCAGATTGGGGGGGGACATTAATTACGAGCAGTACTTC
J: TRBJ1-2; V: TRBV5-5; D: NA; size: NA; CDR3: CASSLAGPGGYGYTF; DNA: TGTGCCAGCAGCTTGGCAGGGCCTGGTGGCTATGGCTACACCTTC
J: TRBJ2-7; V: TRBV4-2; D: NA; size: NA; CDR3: CASSQDSGGVSYEQYF; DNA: TGTGCCAGCAGCCAAGATTCGGGCGGGGTCTCCTACGAGCAGTACTTC
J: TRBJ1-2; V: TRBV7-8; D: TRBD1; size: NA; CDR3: CASSSTGTGIGYGYTF; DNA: TGTGCCAGCAGCTCCACCGGGACAGGGATCGGCTATGGCTACACCTTC
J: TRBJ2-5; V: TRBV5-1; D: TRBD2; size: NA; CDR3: CASSTGLAGIQETQYF; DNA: TGCGCCAGCAGCACCGGACTAGCGGGGATACAAGAGACCCAGTACTTC
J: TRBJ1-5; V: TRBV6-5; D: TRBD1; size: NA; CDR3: CATQSDRGEQPQHF; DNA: TGTGCCACCCAATCCGACAGGGGCGAACAGCCCCAGCATTTT
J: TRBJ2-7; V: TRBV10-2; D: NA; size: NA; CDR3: CASNHGPFAGEQYF; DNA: TGCGCCAGCAATCACGGCCCATTTGCGGGGGAGCAGTACTTC
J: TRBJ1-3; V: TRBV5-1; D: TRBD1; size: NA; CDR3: CASSLKAGQGAGNTIYF; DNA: TGCGCCAGCAGCTTAAAAGCGGGACAGGGTGCCGGAAACACCATATATTTT
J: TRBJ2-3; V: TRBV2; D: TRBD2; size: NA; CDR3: CASTSGGLTDTQYF; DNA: TGTGCCAGCACTAGCGGGGGGCTCACAGATACGCAGTATTTT
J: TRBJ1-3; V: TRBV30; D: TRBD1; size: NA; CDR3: CAWSEDRVRGNTIYF; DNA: TGTGCCTGGAGTGAGGACAGGGTGAGAGGAAACACCATATATTTT
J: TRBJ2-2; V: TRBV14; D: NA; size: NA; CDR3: CASSQDLPGPTGELFF; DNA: TGTGCCAGCAGCCAAGATCTACCAGGCCCAACCGGGGAGCTGTTTTTT
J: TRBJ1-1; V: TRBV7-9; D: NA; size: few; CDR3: CASSLIGTKLAAFF; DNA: TGTGCCAGCAGCTTAATAGGGACAAAGTTGGCGGCTTTCTTT
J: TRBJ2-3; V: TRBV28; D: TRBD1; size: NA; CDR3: CASSLLGQASKTSTDTQYF; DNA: TGTGCCAGCAGTCTATTAGGACAGGCGTCCAAGACTAGCACAGATACGCAGTATTTT
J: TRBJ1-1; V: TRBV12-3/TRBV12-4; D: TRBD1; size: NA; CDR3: CASSQTGVTEAFF; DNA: TGTGCCAGCAGCCAGACAGGGGTTACTGAAGCTTTCTTT
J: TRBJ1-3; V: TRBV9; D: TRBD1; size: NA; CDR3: CASSASLTRGLVSGNTIYF; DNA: TGTGCCAGCAGCGCTTCCCTAACGAGGGGGCTGGTCTCTGGAAACACCATATATTTT
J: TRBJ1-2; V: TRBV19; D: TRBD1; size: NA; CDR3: CASSIGTGWSRNYGYTF; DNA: TGTGCCAGTAGTATCGGGACAGGCTGGTCACGTAACTATGGCTACACCTTC
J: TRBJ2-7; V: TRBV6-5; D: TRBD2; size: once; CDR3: CASSYSSSGGIYEQYF; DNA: TGTGCCAGCAGTTACTCGTCTAGCGGGGGGATCTACGAGCAGTACTTC
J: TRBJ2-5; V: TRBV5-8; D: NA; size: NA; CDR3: CASSLLGRAIGETQYF; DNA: TGTGCCAGCAGCTTGTTAGGGAGAGCGATCGGAGAGACCCAGTACTTC
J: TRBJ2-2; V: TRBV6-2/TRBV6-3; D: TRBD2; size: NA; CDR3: CASSPASGGGGELFF; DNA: TGTGCCAGCAGTCCAGCTAGCGGGGGTGGCGGGGAGCTGTTTTTT
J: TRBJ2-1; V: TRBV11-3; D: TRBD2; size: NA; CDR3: CASSASGGRYNEQFF; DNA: TGTGCCAGCAGCGCGAGCGGGGGAAGGTACAATGAGCAGTTCTTC
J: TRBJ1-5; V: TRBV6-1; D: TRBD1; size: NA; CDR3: CASSAQPPGTGVDPQHF; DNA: TGTGCCAGCAGTGCACAACCCCCCGGGACAGGGGTCGATCCCCAGCATTTT
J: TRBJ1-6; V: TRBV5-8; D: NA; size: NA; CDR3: CASSYYRNSPLHF; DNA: TGTGCCAGCAGCTATTACAGAAATTCACCCCTCCACTTT
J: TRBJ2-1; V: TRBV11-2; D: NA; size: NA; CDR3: CASSKRETHNEQFF; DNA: TGTGCCAGCAGCAAAAGGGAGACCCACAATGAGCAGTTCTTC
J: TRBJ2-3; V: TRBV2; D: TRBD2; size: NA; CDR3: CAGRGGLQGTQYF; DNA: TGTGCCGGACGGGGGGGCCTTCAGGGCACGCAGTATTTT
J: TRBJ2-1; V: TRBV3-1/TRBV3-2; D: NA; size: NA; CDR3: CASSQEVLWSSYNEQFF; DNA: TGTGCCAGCAGCCAAGAGGTTTTGTGGAGCTCCTACAATGAGCAGTTCTTC
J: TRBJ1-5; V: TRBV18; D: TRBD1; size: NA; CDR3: CASSPRQGVQPQHF; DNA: TGTGCCAGCTCCCCTCGACAGGGGGTACAGCCCCAGCATTTT
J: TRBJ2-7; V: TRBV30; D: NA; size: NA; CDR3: CAWSRSRYEQYF; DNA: TGTGCCTGGAGTCGAAGCCGCTACGAGCAGTACTTC
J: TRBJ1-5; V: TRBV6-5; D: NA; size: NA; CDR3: CASSRNGLGDQPQHF; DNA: TGTGCCAGCAGCCGAAACGGACTGGGAGATCAGCCCCAGCATTTT
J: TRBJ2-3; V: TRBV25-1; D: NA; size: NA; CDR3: CASSDVGPITDTQYF; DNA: TGTGCCAGCAGTGACGTTGGGCCAATCACAGATACGCAGTATTTT
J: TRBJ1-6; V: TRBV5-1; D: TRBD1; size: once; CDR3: CASSLEDRADSPLHF; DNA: TGCGCCAGCAGCTTGGAAGACAGGGCGGACTCACCCCTCCACTTT
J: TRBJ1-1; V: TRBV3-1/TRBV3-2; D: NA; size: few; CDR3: CASSLRLNTEAFF; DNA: TGTGCCAGCAGCCTCAGGCTGAACACTGAAGCTTTCTTT